Each of the 18 T cell receptor beta chains below was sequenced from the same sample in a study of blood T cell repertoires in COVID-19. Sequenced by immunoSEQ multiplex PCR; TCRdb stores in-frame clones only, minus some. This sample carries about 190,000 clones, 79% of them seen once, and the ten largest clones take roughly 17%. The sample consisted of peripheral blood. These receptors were taken from a man in his fifties or sixties with active or convalescent COVID-19.

V and J are TRBV7-9 and TRBJ2-3; 7 nucleotides agree with TRBD2. Looked up from germline, CDR1 is SEHNR and CDR2 is FQNEAQ (reference sequence). CDR3 length: 14 amino acids. Trimming took 7 bases from V and 9 from J; bases not matched to a gene: 13. The CDR3 DNA sequence: TGTGCCAGCAAACGAACACCGGGACTAATAACGCAGTATTTT. This codes for CASKRTPGLITQYF.

The chain is built from TRBV6-5 and TRBJ2-1; 8 nucleotides agree with TRBD2. CDR1 and CDR2 from the germline V gene are MNHEY and SVGAGI. The CDR3 runs 15 residues. V lost 6 bases, J lost 5 bases, and 9 bases stayed unmatched. The CDR3: CASSQTGTRDNEQFF. The CDR3 DNA sequence: TGTGCCAGCAGCCAGACCGGGACTAGGGACAATGAGCAGTTCTTC.

The V gene is TRBV28, the J gene TRBJ2-5, with a possible D match to TRBD1 (5 bases). CDR3 length equals 14 residues. Germline CDR1 MDHEN, CDR2 SYDVKM. With 3 bases removed from V and 5 bases from J, the gap between germline ends came to 13 bases. Here the CDR3 DNA reads TGTGCCAGCAGTTTGCCGAGACAGTTGGAGACCCAGTACTTC. It specifies CASSLPRQLETQYF.

The chain recombines TRBV6-5 with TRBJ2-7; TRBD1 might be the D (5 bases). CDR1 and CDR2 from the germline V gene are MNHEY and SVGAGI. This CDR3 comprises 12 residues. Between the trimmed V and J ends, which lost 8 bases and 3 bases, there was a span of 11 bases. The CDR3 region is CASWGANYEQYF. Here the CDR3 DNA reads TGTGCCAGCTGGGGCGCCAACTACGAGCAGTACTTC.

A few counts support this clone. The chain carries TRBV27 and TRBJ2-5; no reliable D call. The CDR3 loop spans 14 amino acids. V was trimmed by 8 bases and J by 9 bases, leaving 22 bases between them. Germline CDR1 is MNHEY and CDR2 is SMNVEV (reference sequence). The chain's CDR3 is CASGIGWPGAAQYF. In DNA, the CDR3 is TGTGCCAGCGGAATCGGGTGGCCGGGTGCGGCCCAGTACTTC.

This rearrangement joins TRBV9 to TRBJ2-7; TRBD2 matches at 10 bases. The length of the CDR3 is 15 residues. Germline trimming cut 6 bases from V and 2 bases from J; bases unmatched to any gene: 8. Germline V CDR1 and CDR2: SGDLS, YYNGEE. The CDR3 DNA sequence: TGTGCCAGCAACCCCGGACTAGCGGAAACCTACGAGCAGTACTTC. Residues: CASNPGLAETYEQYF.

V usage is TRBV7-8 and J usage is TRBJ2-7; 8 bases line up with TRBD1. Germline V gives CDR1 SGHVS, CDR2 FQNEAQ. The CDR3 loop spans 16 amino acids. With V trimmed by 5 bases and J by 7 bases, 16 bases remained unmatched. The CDR3 spells CASSQPGQDPRVEQYF. The CDR3 DNA follows: TGTGCCAGCAGCCAGCCGGGACAGGATCCCCGTGTGGAGCAGTACTTC.

The chain combines TRBV9 with TRBJ1-6; D perhaps matches TRBD1 (5 bases). V was shortened by 4 bases and J by 10 bases, with 15 bases between the two germline ends. CDR3 size: 14 residues. Germline V gene sequence: CDR1 SGDLS, CDR2 YYNGEE. CDR3 region: CASSQVGGGSPLHF. CDR3 nucleotides: TGTGCCAGCAGCCAGGTCGGGGGTGGATCACCCCTCCACTTT.

The V gene is TRBV29-1, the J gene TRBJ2-3, with D uncertain. Germline V CDR1 and CDR2: SQVTM, ANQGSEA. Trimming pared 4 bases from V and 3 bases from J, leaving 8 bases between. The CDR3 sequence is 12 residues long. The CDR3 bases are TGCAGCGTTGCGAAGCCGACAGATACGCAGTATTTT. This gives the protein CSVAKPTDTQYF.

This chain uses TRBV19 with TRBJ2-1; the D is unclear. Trimming removed 2 bases at V and 5 bases at J, with 22 bases between. The CDR3 spans 18 residues. The germline CDR1 and CDR2 sequences are LNHDA and SQIVND (reference sequence). The CDR3 loop is CASSISTPWSAEHNEQFF. DNA for the CDR3: TGTGCCAGTAGTATAAGTACTCCGTGGTCCGCGGAACACAATGAGCAGTTCTTC.

V and J are TRBV7-8 and TRBJ1-1; tentatively, D is TRBD1 (5 bases). Trimming shortened V by 5 bases and J by 0 bases, and 16 bases separated the two germline ends. Germline-derived CDR1 and CDR2 are SGHVS and FQNEAQ. CDR3 length: 16 amino acids. CDR3 loop: CASSQYRFPMNTEAFF. The CDR3 coding sequence is TGTGCCAGCAGCCAGTACAGGTTCCCCATGAACACTGAAGCTTTCTTT.

The rearrangement links TRBV24-1 to TRBJ2-4; D perhaps matches TRBD2 (5 bases). Germline assignment: CDR1 KGHDR and CDR2 SFDVKD. This CDR3 region has 12 residues. The V and J ends lost 4 bases and 6 bases respectively, with 6 bases between them. The CDR3 loop reads CATSEEGNIQYF. The CDR3 bases are TGTGCCACCAGTGAAGAGGGAAACATTCAGTACTTC.

This clone was seen a handful of times. The chain links TRBV19 to TRBJ2-1; 9 bases are shared with TRBD1. Germline V gene sequence: CDR1 LNHDA, CDR2 SQIVND (reference sequence). The V gene end was trimmed by 3 bases and the J gene end by 5 bases; junction bases not matched to a gene: 5. CDR3 length: 15 residues. The CDR3 DNA follows: TGTGCCAGTAGTATCGACAGGGGGGGGCACAATGAGCAGTTCTTC. It specifies CASSIDRGGHNEQFF. Variable domain in full (rest from reference TRBV19 and TRBJ2-1): DGGITQSPKYLFRKEGQNVTLSCEQNLNHDAMYWYRQDPGQGLRLIYYSQIVNDFQKGDIAEGYSVSREKKESFPLTVTSAQKNPTAFYLCASSIDRGGHNEQFFGPGTRLTVL.

The chain links TRBV6-6 to TRBJ2-5, with 7 bases aligning to TRBD2. CDR3 size: 17 residues. Germline CDR1 MNHNY, CDR2 SVGAGI (reference sequence). The trim removed 5 bases at V and 2 bases at J, leaving 14 bases unmatched. The CDR3, as DNA: TGTGCCAGCAGTCCCGGGGGGAGCGGGATACGACAAGAGACCCAGTACTTC. Amino acids: CASSPGGSGIRQETQYF.

This chain connects TRBV7-3 to TRBJ1-6, with TRBD1 identical over 7 bases. After removal of 3 bases from V and 9 bases from J, the junction contained 5 bases not matched to a gene. The CDR3 is 14 residues long. The germline gives CDR1 SGHTA, CDR2 FQGTGA. For the CDR3, the DNA is TGTGCCAGCAGCTTGGACAGGTCTGGTTCACCCCTCCACTTT. Translated, it gives CASSLDRSGSPLHF.

This sequence joins TRBV28 and TRBJ2-5; a weak D match, TRBD2 (6 bases). The V and J ends lost 8 bases and 3 bases respectively, with 16 bases between them. CDR3 length: 14 residues. Germline CDR1 reads MDHEN; CDR2 reads SYDVKM. As DNA, the CDR3 is TGTGCCAGCGGTGCGGGGACCGGCGAAGAGACCCAGTACTTC. Translating it yields CASGAGTGEETQYF.

This clone has a single count. This chain links TRBV27 with TRBJ2-3, with TRBD2 identical over 9 bases. Germline V gene lookup returns CDR1 MNHEY and CDR2 SMNVEV (reference sequence). J was trimmed by 5 bases and V by 6 bases; bases with no gene match: 12. This CDR3 comprises 16 residues. Here the CDR3 reads CASSFLGAGGKDTQYF. DNA of the CDR3: TGTGCCAGCAGCTTTCTAGGGGCGGGAGGGAAAGATACGCAGTATTTT.

This rearrangement joins TRBV10-3 to TRBJ1-5, with D perhaps TRBD1 (5 bases). The germline V and J ends were trimmed by 0 bases and 6 bases, with 12 bases remaining between them. The CDR3 extends over 15 amino acids. Germline V CDR1 and CDR2: ENHRY, SYGVKD. The CDR3 here is CAISESVGGGQPQHF. CDR3 bases: TGTGCCATCAGTGAGTCGGTTGGGGGGGGTCAGCCCCAGCATTTT.